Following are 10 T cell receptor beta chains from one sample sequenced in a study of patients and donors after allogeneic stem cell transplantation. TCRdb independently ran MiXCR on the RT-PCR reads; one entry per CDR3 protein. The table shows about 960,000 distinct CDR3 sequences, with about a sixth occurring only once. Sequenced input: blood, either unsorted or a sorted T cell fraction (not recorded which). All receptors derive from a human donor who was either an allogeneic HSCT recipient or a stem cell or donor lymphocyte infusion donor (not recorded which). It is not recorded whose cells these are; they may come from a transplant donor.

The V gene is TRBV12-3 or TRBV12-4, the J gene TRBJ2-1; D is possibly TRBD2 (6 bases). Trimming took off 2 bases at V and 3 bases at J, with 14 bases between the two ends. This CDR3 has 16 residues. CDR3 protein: CASSLTLTGVYNEQFF. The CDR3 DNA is TGTGCCAGCAGTTTAACCCTAACGGGAGTCTACAATGAGCAGTTCTTC.

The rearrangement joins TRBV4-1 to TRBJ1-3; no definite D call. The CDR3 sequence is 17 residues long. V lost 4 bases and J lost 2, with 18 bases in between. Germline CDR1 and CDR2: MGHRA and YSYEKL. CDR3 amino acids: CASSLRSKGSTGNTIYF. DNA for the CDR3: TGCGCCAGCAGCCTCCGATCAAAGGGTTCGACTGGAAACACCATATATTTT.

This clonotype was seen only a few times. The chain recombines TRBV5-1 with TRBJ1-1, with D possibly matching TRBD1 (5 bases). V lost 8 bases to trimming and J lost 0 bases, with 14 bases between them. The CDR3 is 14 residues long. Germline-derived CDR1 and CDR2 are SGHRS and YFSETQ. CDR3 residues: CASRLGLMNTEAFF. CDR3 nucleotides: TGCGCCAGTCGTCTGGGACTGATGAACACTGAAGCTTTCTTT.

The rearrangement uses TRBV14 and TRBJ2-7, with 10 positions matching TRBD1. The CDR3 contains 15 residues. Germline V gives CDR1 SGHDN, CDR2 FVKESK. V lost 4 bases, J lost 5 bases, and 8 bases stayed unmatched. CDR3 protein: CASSPLGTGVNEQYF. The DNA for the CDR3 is TGTGCCAGCAGCCCACTGGGGACAGGGGTCAACGAGCAGTACTTC.

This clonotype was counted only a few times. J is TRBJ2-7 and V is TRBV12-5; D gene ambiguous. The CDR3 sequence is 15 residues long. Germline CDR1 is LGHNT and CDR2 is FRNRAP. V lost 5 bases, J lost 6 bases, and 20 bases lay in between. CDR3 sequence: CASGPEASLGLEQYF. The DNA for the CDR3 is TGTGCTAGTGGTCCTGAGGCCTCCCTGGGCCTCGAGCAGTACTTC. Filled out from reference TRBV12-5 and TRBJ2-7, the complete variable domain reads DARVTQTPRHKVTEMGQEVTMRCQPILGHNTVFWYRQTMMQGLELLAYFRNRAPLDDSGMPKDRFSAEMPDATLATLKIQPSEPRDSAVYFCASGPEASLGLEQYFGPGTRLTVT.

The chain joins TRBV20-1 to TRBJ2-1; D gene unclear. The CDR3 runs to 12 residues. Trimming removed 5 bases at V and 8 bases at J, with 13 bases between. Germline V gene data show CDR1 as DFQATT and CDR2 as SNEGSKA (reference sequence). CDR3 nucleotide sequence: TGCAGTGCTGGGCCGGGTCACCATGAGCAGTTCTTC. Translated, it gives CSAGPGHHEQFF.

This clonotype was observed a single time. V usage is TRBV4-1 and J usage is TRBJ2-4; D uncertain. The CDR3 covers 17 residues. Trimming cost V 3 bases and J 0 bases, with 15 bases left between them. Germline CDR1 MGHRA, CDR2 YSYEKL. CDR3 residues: CASSHSGPGLAKNIQYF. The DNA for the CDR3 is TGCGCCAGCAGCCACTCCGGTCCGGGTCTAGCCAAAAACATTCAGTACTTC.

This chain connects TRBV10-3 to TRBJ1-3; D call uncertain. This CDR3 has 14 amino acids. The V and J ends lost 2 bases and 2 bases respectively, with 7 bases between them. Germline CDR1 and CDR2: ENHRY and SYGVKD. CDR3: CAISEITTGNTIYF. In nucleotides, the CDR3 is TGTGCCATCAGTGAGATAACAACTGGAAACACCATATATTTT.

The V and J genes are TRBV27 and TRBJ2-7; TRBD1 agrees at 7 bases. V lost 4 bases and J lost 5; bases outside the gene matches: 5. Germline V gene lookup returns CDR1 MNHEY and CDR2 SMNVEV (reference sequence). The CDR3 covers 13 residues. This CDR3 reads CASSSKTGDEQYF. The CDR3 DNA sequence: TGTGCCAGCAGTTCGAAAACAGGGGACGAGCAGTACTTC.

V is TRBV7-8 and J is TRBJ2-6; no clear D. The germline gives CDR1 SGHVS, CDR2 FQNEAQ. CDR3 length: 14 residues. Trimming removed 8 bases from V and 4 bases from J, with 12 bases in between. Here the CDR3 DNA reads TGTGCCAGCGGGATATCGCCAGGGGCCAACGTCCTGACTTTC. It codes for CASGISPGANVLTF.